Each of the 25 T cell receptor beta chains below was sequenced from the same sample in a study of T cell changes during pregnancy in multiple sclerosis. The data were produced by immunoSEQ multiplex PCR, yet TCRdb's version contains in-frame clones alone and is incomplete. This table has about 23,000 clones, around 89% appearing once. The specimen was CD8+ T cells from peripheral blood mononuclear cells, collected in the first trimester of pregnancy. Source of these receptors: a female donor with multiple sclerosis, enrolled in a pregnancy study.

The chain carries TRBV19 and TRBJ1-2; possibly TRBD1 for D (5 bases). CDR1 is LNHDA, CDR2 SQIVND, per germline (reference sequence). There are 16 residues in the CDR3. V lost 3 bases and J lost 6, with 20 bases in between. The chain's CDR3 is CASSIMRMEGKDGYTF. CDR3 DNA sequence: TGTGCCAGTAGTATTATGAGAATGGAGGGGAAGGATGGCTACACCTTC.

The V gene is TRBV5-6, the J gene TRBJ2-1; D gene ambiguous. Per the germline V gene, CDR1 is SGHDT and CDR2 is YYEEEE. The CDR3 has 12 amino acids. V shed 0 bases and J shed 7 bases, with 5 bases lying between them. The DNA of the CDR3 is TGTGCCAGCAGCTTGGTCTCTAATGAGCAGTTCTTC. This encodes CASSLVSNEQFF.

The chain uses TRBV5-4 and TRBJ1-1, with TRBD1 as a possible D gene (5 bases). V was shortened by 3 bases and J by 0 bases, with 12 bases between the two germline ends. The germline CDR1 and CDR2 sequences are SGHNT and YYREEE (reference sequence). The CDR3 runs 15 residues. CDR3 nucleotides: TGTGCCAGCAGCTGGGCCGGGGGTTTGAACACTGAAGCTTTCTTT. The encoded protein is CASSWAGGLNTEAFF.

The chain uses TRBV19 and TRBJ2-3, with TRBD2 matching 10 bases. The junction had 7 bases not matched to a gene; V was cut back by 9 bases and J by 7 bases. The germline V gene has CDR1 LNHDA and CDR2 SQIVND (reference sequence). The length of the CDR3 is 13 residues. CDR3 loop: CASHLAGANTQYF. The CDR3 DNA reads as TGTGCCAGCCATCTAGCGGGAGCAAATACGCAGTATTTT. Drawing the rest from reference TRBV19 and TRBJ2-3, the complete variable domain is DGGITQSPKYLFRKEGQNVTLSCEQNLNHDAMYWYRQDPGQGLRLIYYSQIVNDFQKGDIAEGYSVSREKKESFPLTVTSAQKNPTAFYLCASHLAGANTQYFGPGTRLTVL.

The rearrangement uses TRBV19 and TRBJ2-7; 8 positions match TRBD2. Germline CDR1 LNHDA, CDR2 SQIVND (reference sequence). The CDR3 is 15 amino acids. The ends lost 1 base at V and 3 bases at J; junction bases unmatched: 5. In nucleotides, the CDR3 is TGTGCCAGTAGTATAGGTCTAGCGGGCTACTACGAGCAGTACTTC. Translating it yields CASSIGLAGYYEQYF.

CDR3 DNA sequence: TGTGCCAGCAGCTTAGGGGCCTTCAGCTACAATGAGCAGTTCTTC. Translation gives CASSLGAFSYNEQFF. This chain uses TRBV5-8 with TRBJ2-1; the D gene is possibly TRBD1 (5 bases). Trimming pared 2 bases from V and 3 bases from J, leaving 12 bases between. This CDR3 comprises 15 residues. Per the germline V gene, CDR1 is SGHTS and CDR2 is YDEGEE.

This chain uses TRBV28 with TRBJ1-2; D gene unclear. CDR3 size: 14 residues. V lost 11 bases, J lost 1 base, and 17 bases lay in between. Germline loops: CDR1 MDHEN, CDR2 SYDVKM. As DNA, the CDR3 is TGTGCCGTAAGCGGGAACGATTTTAACTATGGCTACACCTTC. Protein: CAVSGNDFNYGYTF.

The chain links TRBV19 to TRBJ2-1; no clear D. Looked up from germline, CDR1 is LNHDA and CDR2 is SQIVND (reference sequence). Trimming removed 2 bases at V and 3 bases at J, with 8 bases between. This CDR3 is built from 14 residues. The CDR3, as DNA: TGTGCCAGTAGTATACTGGCGGACTACAATGAGCAGTTCTTC. Translating it yields CASSILADYNEQFF.

The rearrangement uses TRBV29-1 and TRBJ2-1; TRBD2 aligns across 8 bases. Trimming at V came to 8 bases and at J to 3 bases, leaving 9 bases not matched to a gene. The CDR3 length is 14 residues. Germline V gene sequence: CDR1 SQVTM, CDR2 ANQGSEA. CDR3 residues: CSTDGLAGYNEQFF. CDR3 nucleotide sequence: TGCAGCACTGATGGGCTAGCGGGCTACAATGAGCAGTTCTTC.

This clone appeared a single time. The rearrangement uses TRBV21-1 and TRBJ2-2; the table's D call, TRBD2, has no DNA check behind it. TRBV21-1 counts as a pseudogene. This CDR3 is built from 12 residues. In nucleotides, the CDR3 is TGTGCCAGCCACTGTCCCACCGGGGAGCTGTTTTTT. Encoded protein: CASHCPTGELFF.

V is TRBV11-3 and J is TRBJ1-2, with 7 bases aligning to TRBD1. Unmatched junction bases numbered 11, after V lost 5 bases and J lost 8 bases. Germline values: CDR1 SGHNT, CDR2 YENEEA. This CDR3 is built from 14 residues. The CDR3 is CASSLGQPVPGYTF. The CDR3 bases are TGTGCCAGCAGCCTGGGACAGCCCGTCCCGGGCTACACCTTC.

The chain employs TRBV13 and TRBJ1-1; D perhaps matches TRBD1 (5 bases). The germline CDR1 and CDR2 sequences are PRHDT and FYEKMQ (reference sequence). V was cut by 1 base and J by 5 bases, with 11 bases left in between. The CDR3 runs to 14 residues. CDR3 DNA: TGTGCCAGCAGCTTAGAAATGGGGCGAACTGAAGCTTTCTTT. This gives the protein CASSLEMGRTEAFF.

This chain uses TRBV27 with TRBJ2-1; 12 bases align to TRBD2. V was pared by 5 bases and J by 6 bases, with 5 bases of the junction left unmatched. Germline-derived CDR1 and CDR2 are MNHEY and SMNVEV (reference sequence). This CDR3 contains 15 residues. CDR3 region: CASSAGTSGSNEQFF. CDR3 DNA sequence: TGTGCCAGCAGTGCTGGGACTAGCGGGTCCAATGAGCAGTTCTTC.

The chain combines TRBV13 with TRBJ2-1; 8 bases map to TRBD2. V lost 0 bases to trimming and J lost 2 bases; unmatched junction nucleotides: 3. Per the germline V gene, CDR1 is PRHDT and CDR2 is FYEKMQ (reference sequence). The CDR3 is made up of 16 amino acids. The CDR3 protein is CASSLGLSGAYNEQFF. As DNA, the CDR3 is TGTGCCAGCAGCTTAGGTCTTAGCGGGGCCTACAATGAGCAGTTCTTC. Using reference TRBV13 and TRBJ2-1 for the parts outside the CDR3, the full variable domain is AAGVIQSPRHLIKEKRETATLKCYPIPRHDTVYWYQQGPGQDPQFLISFYEKMQSDKGSIPDRFSAQQFSDYHSELNMSSLELGDSALYFCASSLGLSGAYNEQFFGPGTRLTVL.

CDR3: CASSLGVSGSNEQYF. The CDR3 DNA reads TGTGCCAGCAGCCTCGGTGTGAGCGGGAGCAACGAGCAGTACTTC. This rearrangement joins TRBV5-8 to TRBJ2-7; TRBD2 matches at 8 bases. V lost 4 bases to trimming and J lost 5 bases; unmatched junction nucleotides: 11. This CDR3 is 15 amino acids long. The germline gives CDR1 SGHTS, CDR2 YDEGEE.

The rearrangement uses TRBV19 and TRBJ1-4, with D possibly matching TRBD1 (6 bases). Between the trimmed V and J ends, which lost 3 bases and 17 bases, there was a span of 13 bases. The germline V gene encodes CDR1 LNHDA and CDR2 SQIVND (reference sequence). This CDR3 is built from 11 residues. This CDR3 reads CASSIGGHLFF. CDR3 in DNA: TGTGCCAGTAGTATTGGGGGACACCTTTTTTTT.

The V and J genes are TRBV7-9 and TRBJ2-5; a possible D gene is TRBD2 (6 bases). The germline V and J ends were trimmed by 4 bases and 4 bases, with 7 bases remaining between them. This CDR3 comprises 12 residues. Germline V gives CDR1 SEHNR, CDR2 FQNEAQ (reference sequence). CDR3 amino acids: CASSSGGETQYF. The CDR3 DNA is TGTGCCAGCAGCTCCGGGGGAGAGACCCAGTACTTC.

The rearrangement joins TRBV11-3 to TRBJ2-1, with D possibly matching TRBD2 (6 bases). CDR3 length: 13 residues. The V gene lost 3 bases and the J gene lost 7 bases, with 10 bases spanning the gap. In germline, CDR1 is SGHNT, CDR2 YENEEA. The CDR3 is CASSLGLRNEQFF. The DNA for the CDR3 is TGTGCCAGCAGCTTGGGACTTCGTAATGAGCAGTTCTTC.

V is TRBV4-2 and J is TRBJ2-7, with 7 bases matching TRBD2. CDR3 length: 15 amino acids. CDR1 and CDR2 from the germline V gene are LGHNA and YNFKEQ. Trimming at V came to 0 bases and at J to 3 bases, leaving 5 bases not matched to a gene. CDR3 DNA: TGTGCCAGCAGCCAAGAATGGGCTAGCGGCTACGAGCAGTACTTC. Translated, it gives CASSQEWASGYEQYF.

The rearrangement uses TRBV27 and TRBJ2-3; possibly TRBD1 for D (6 bases). From germline, CDR1 is MNHEY and CDR2 SMNVEV (reference sequence). The ends were cut back, 5 bases at V and 0 bases at J, with 15 bases in the middle. This CDR3 contains 16 residues. In DNA form, the CDR3 reads TGTGCCAGCAGTACTTATACAGGGAACAGCACAGATACGCAGTATTTT. This translates into CASSTYTGNSTDTQYF.

This chain links TRBV4-1 with TRBJ1-1; D is uncertain. Germline lookup yields CDR1 MGHRA and CDR2 YSYEKL. This CDR3 is 15 amino acids long. Trimming stripped 1 base from V and 0 bases from J, with 9 bases between. The CDR3 DNA reads as TGCGCCAGCAGCCAAGTGGCCAGGATGAACACTGAAGCTTTCTTT. This translates into CASSQVARMNTEAFF.

The chain joins TRBV27 to TRBJ1-1; TRBD1 agrees at 7 bases. After removal of 7 bases from V and 1 base from J, the junction contained 6 bases not matched to a gene. The CDR3 is made up of 14 amino acids. Germline V gene sequence: CDR1 MNHEY, CDR2 SMNVEV (reference sequence). DNA of the CDR3: TGTGCCAGCAACCACAGGGGCCGGAACACTGAAGCTTTCTTT. Protein: CASNHRGRNTEAFF.

The chain recombines TRBV27 with TRBJ2-3; D call uncertain. The V gene's germline CDR1 is MNHEY and CDR2 SMNVEV (reference sequence). V shed 8 bases and J shed 0 bases, with 3 bases lying between them. The CDR3 covers 11 residues. The CDR3 nucleotides are TGTGCCAGCCGGAGCACAGATACGCAGTATTTT. This sequence encodes CASRSTDTQYF.

The gene calls are TRBV5-8 and TRBJ2-3; 9 bases are shared with TRBD1. The CDR3 consists of 14 residues. V lost 2 bases and J lost 4; bases outside the gene matches: 2. Germline V gene sequence: CDR1 SGHTS, CDR2 YDEGEE. CDR3 in DNA: TGTGCCAGCAGCTTACAGGGGGCAGCAGATACGCAGTATTTT. Its protein product is CASSLQGAADTQYF.

This clone was observed once. The chain carries TRBV28 and TRBJ1-3; the D gene is possibly TRBD1 (6 bases). The CDR3 loop spans 11 amino acids. With 6 bases removed from V and 10 bases from J, the gap between germline ends came to 10 bases. The germline CDR1 and CDR2 sequences are MDHEN and SYDVKM. CDR3 coding DNA: TGTGCCAGCAGCCAGGGGTTAACCATATATTTT. Protein product: CASSQGLTIYF.